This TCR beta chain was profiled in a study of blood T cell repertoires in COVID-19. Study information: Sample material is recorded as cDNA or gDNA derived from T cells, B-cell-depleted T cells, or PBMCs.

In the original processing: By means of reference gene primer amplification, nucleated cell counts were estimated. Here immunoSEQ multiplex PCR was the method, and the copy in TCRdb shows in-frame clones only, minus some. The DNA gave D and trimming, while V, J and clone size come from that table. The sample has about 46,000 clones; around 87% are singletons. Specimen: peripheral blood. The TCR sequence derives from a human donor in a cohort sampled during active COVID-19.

CDR3 sequence reads: CASLQGSYEQYF. For the CDR3, the DNA is TGCGCCAGCCTACAGGGTTCCTACGAGCAGTACTTC. The chain uses TRBV10-2 and TRBJ2-7, with a tentative D call TRBD1 (6 bases). CDR1 and CDR2 from the germline V gene are WSHSY and SAAADI. This CDR3 is 12 amino acids long. V was clipped by 8 bases and J by 1 base, with 9 bases between them.